These 2 T cell receptor beta chains came from one sample sequenced in a study of blood T cell repertoires in COVID-19. Sequenced by immunoSEQ multiplex PCR; TCRdb stores in-frame clones only, minus some. Here the sample spans about 73,000 clones, nearly 90% being singletons. The specimen sequenced was peripheral blood. The receptor set was obtained from a man at least 80 years old with acute or convalescent COVID-19.

The CDR3 reads CATSDTPMGGMNTEAFF. In nucleotides, the CDR3 is TGTGCCACCAGTGATACCCCTATGGGGGGAATGAACACTGAAGCTTTCTTT. The V and J genes are TRBV24-1 and TRBJ1-1, with a weak D call TRBD1 (5 bases). Germline assignment: CDR1 KGHDR and CDR2 SFDVKD. With 3 bases removed from V and 0 bases from J, the gap between germline ends came to 16 bases. The length of the CDR3 is 17 residues.

The genes are TRBV18 and TRBJ2-3; 11 bases fit TRBD2. CDR1 is KGHSH and CDR2 is LQKENI in the germline V gene. Trimming took 10 bases from V and 4 from J; bases not matched to a gene: 7. The CDR3 consists of 14 residues. This CDR3 reads CATSPGLAADTQYF. The CDR3 region has the DNA TGTGCCACCTCGCCGGGACTAGCGGCAGATACGCAGTATTTT.